A single sample is the source of the 28 T cell receptor beta chains below, sequenced in a study of blood T cell repertoires in COVID-19 (TCRdb year 2020). The library was obtained by the immunoSEQ multiplex PCR assay. TCRdb took this table from immuneACCESS and kept in-frame rearrangements with V and J called. Such tables lack part of the clones; where checked against another copy, unresolved V genes explain under half of the gap, and the rest is unexplained. Within this sample are 150,000 or so clones, with approximately 84% of them counted one time only. Roughly 7.3% of the sample is in the top ten clones. Sequencing was carried out using PBMCs or T cells enriched from blood (not recorded which). These receptors were collected from a woman aged 50 to 60 who had recovered from COVID-19.

The V call is TRBV11-2, the J call TRBJ1-2, with 9 bases lining up with TRBD1. The J segment lost 5 bases and the V segment lost 5 bases, leaving 9 bases of the junction unmatched. The CDR3 sequence is 15 residues long. Germline CDR1 and CDR2: SGHAT and FQNNGV. The CDR3 region has the DNA TGTGCCAGCAGCATCCTCCGGACAGGGGCGTATGGCTACACCTTC. Translated: CASSILRTGAYGYTF.

The V gene is TRBV5-1, the J gene TRBJ1-2; 7 nucleotides match TRBD1. CDR1 SGHRS and CDR2 YFSETQ come from the germline V gene. The CDR3 has 14 amino acids. V dropped 0 bases and J dropped 8; count of bases not matched to a gene: 7. The CDR3 nucleotides read TGCGCCAGCAGCTTGGCCAAGACAGGGTCCGGCTACACCTTC. Translating gives CASSLAKTGSGYTF.

This clone occurred once. The genes are TRBV28 and TRBJ2-1, with 10 bases lining up with TRBD2. Germline V gene sequence: CDR1 MDHEN, CDR2 SYDVKM. J gave up 8 bases and V 5 bases, and 27 bases lay outside the gene matches. CDR3 length: 21 amino acids. The CDR3 DNA reads TGTGCCAGCAGTCTCGAGACCGTCTCAGGGCTAGCGGGAGTCCAACGGGATGAGCAGTTCTTC. It yields the protein CASSLETVSGLAGVQRDEQFF. Complete variable domain (other parts from reference TRBV28 and TRBJ2-1): DVKVTQSSRYLVKRTGEKVFLECVQDMDHENMFWYRQDPGLGLRLIYFSYDVKMKEKGDIPEGYSVSREKKERFSLILESASTNQTSMYLCASSLETVSGLAGVQRDEQFFGPGTRLTVL.

The chain couples TRBV6-5 to TRBJ1-5; TRBD1 matches 9 bases. The V segment lost 2 bases and the J segment 7 bases; nucleotides outside the gene matches: 9. The CDR3 length is 16 residues. Germline CDR1 and CDR2: MNHEY and SVGAGI. CDR3 nucleotides: TGTGCCAGCAGTTACGAATGGGACAGGGTGGCGCAGCCCCAGCATTTT. It encodes CASSYEWDRVAQPQHF.

V gene TRBV4-3 combines with J gene TRBJ1-6; 9 nucleotides match TRBD1. CDR3 size: 15 residues. The germline V gene has CDR1 LGHNA and CDR2 YSLEER. The V gene end was trimmed by 4 bases and the J gene end by 10 bases; junction bases not matched to a gene: 8. CDR3 coding DNA: TGCGCCAGCAGCCCTGGGACAGGGATTTGGTCACCCCTCCACTTT. Its protein is CASSPGTGIWSPLHF.

This clone was detected only a few times. V usage is TRBV30 and J usage is TRBJ1-2; the D gene is possibly TRBD1 (5 bases). The V end was cut by 0 bases, the J end by 0 bases, with 23 bases between. Germline CDR1 GTSNPN, CDR2 SVGIG (reference sequence). The CDR3 totals 19 residues. The CDR3 loop is CAWSVGFISRQGPNYGYTF. The DNA for the CDR3 is TGTGCCTGGAGTGTAGGTTTTATTTCTCGGCAGGGCCCTAACTATGGCTACACCTTC. The entire variable domain, with the rest obtained from reference TRBV30 and TRBJ1-2, is as follows: SQTIHQWPATLVQPVGSPLSLECTVEGTSNPNLYWYRQAAGRGLQLLFYSVGIGQISSEVPQNLSASRPQDRQFILSSKKLLLSDSGFYLCAWSVGFISRQGPNYGYTFGSGTRLTVV.

For the CDR3, the DNA is TGTGCCAGCACCTTTAGGAGCCCTAATGAAAAACTGTTTTTT. Residues: CASTFRSPNEKLFF. The rearrangement links TRBV7-9 to TRBJ1-4; D is unclear. There are 14 residues in the CDR3. CDR1 and CDR2 (germline): SEHNR, FQNEAQ (reference sequence). Trimming pared 7 bases from V and 3 bases from J, leaving 12 bases between.

The gene calls are TRBV7-2 and TRBJ1-4, with D tentatively TRBD1 (5 bases). Germline assignment: CDR1 SGHTA and CDR2 FQGNSA. Trimming took 1 base from V and 4 from J, leaving 19 bases between them. The CDR3 is 18 amino acids. CDR3 sequence (DNA): TGTGCCAGCAGCTTAGGAGTCGTGCGGGGGTCTCATAATGAAAAACTGTTTTTT. Translating gives CASSLGVVRGSHNEKLFF.

The chain uses TRBV3-1 (or the pseudogene TRBV3-2) and TRBJ2-2; D may be TRBD2 (6 bases). V shed 2 bases and J shed 7 bases, with 11 bases lying between them. From germline, CDR1 is LGHDT and CDR2 YNNKEL (reference sequence). The CDR3 has 14 residues. The CDR3 region has the DNA TGTGCCAGCAGCCAATCGGGACTGAACGGGGAGCTGTTTTTT. Amino acids: CASSQSGLNGELFF.

This chain joins TRBV7-9 and TRBJ1-1; D is perhaps TRBD1 (5 bases). CDR3 length: 16 amino acids. Trimming pared 4 bases from V and 2 bases from J, leaving 17 bases between. CDR1 and CDR2 (germline): SEHNR, FQNEAQ (reference sequence). CDR3 in amino acids: CASSWLSGGVNTEAFF. The DNA of the CDR3 is TGTGCCAGCAGCTGGTTAAGCGGGGGGGTTAACACTGAAGCTTTCTTT.

The gene calls are TRBV19 and TRBJ1-1; no firm D call. Germline V gene sequence: CDR1 LNHDA, CDR2 SQIVND (reference sequence). V dropped 0 bases and J dropped 4 bases, with 9 bases sitting between them. This CDR3 region has 14 residues. CDR3 in amino acids: CASSIDLEGTEAFF. The CDR3 DNA sequence: TGTGCCAGTAGTATAGATCTTGAGGGCACTGAAGCTTTCTTT.

In nucleotides, the CDR3 is TGTGCCTGGAGTCCGCTAGCGGGAGTAACAGATACGCAGTATTTT. Amino acids: CAWSPLAGVTDTQYF. The chain employs TRBV30 and TRBJ2-3, with TRBD2 matching over 10 bases. Trimming took 2 bases from V and 3 from J; bases not matched to a gene: 5. The CDR3 length is 15 residues. The germline CDR1 and CDR2 sequences are GTSNPN and SVGIG (reference sequence).

This sequence joins TRBV5-1 and TRBJ1-1, with a weak D call TRBD1 (5 bases). Germline lookup yields CDR1 SGHRS and CDR2 YFSETQ. The V gene lost 6 bases and the J gene lost 4 bases, with 13 bases spanning the gap. The length of the CDR3 is 13 residues. The CDR3 sequence: CASTGGGSTEAFF. DNA of the CDR3: TGCGCCAGCACAGGCGGGGGGTCCACTGAAGCTTTCTTT.

The chain couples TRBV4-2 to TRBJ1-2, with D possibly TRBD1 on 6 matching bases. Trimming removed 0 bases from V and 8 bases from J, with 13 bases in between. The V gene's germline CDR1 is LGHNA and CDR2 YNFKEQ. The CDR3 consists of 14 residues. The DNA of the CDR3 is TGTGCCAGCAGCCAAGAAGCAGGGGTCGGAGGCTACACCTTC. The encoded protein is CASSQEAGVGGYTF.

This rearrangement joins TRBV3-1 (or the pseudogene TRBV3-2) to TRBJ1-2; tentative D call: TRBD1 (5 bases). Trimming left V 1 base short and J 2 bases short, with 8 bases between. The CDR3 is 14 amino acids. CDR1 is LGHDT, CDR2 YNNKEL, per germline (reference sequence). DNA for the CDR3: TGTGCCAGCAGCCAAGCGGGGGACAACTATGGCTACACCTTC. As protein: CASSQAGDNYGYTF.

CDR3 amino acids: CASSITGASYEQYF. As DNA, the CDR3 is TGTGCCAGTAGTATCACAGGGGCCTCCTACGAGCAGTACTTC. This rearrangement joins TRBV19 to TRBJ2-7; 7 bases map to TRBD1. The CDR3 is 14 amino acids. J lost 0 bases, V lost 3 bases, and 2 bases had no gene match. Germline V CDR1 and CDR2: LNHDA, SQIVND (reference sequence). Filled out from reference TRBV19 and TRBJ2-7, the complete variable domain reads DGGITQSPKYLFRKEGQNVTLSCEQNLNHDAMYWYRQDPGQGLRLIYYSQIVNDFQKGDIAEGYSVSREKKESFPLTVTSAQKNPTAFYLCASSITGASYEQYFGPGTRLTVT.

The chain couples TRBV28 to TRBJ2-2; the D is unclear. V was cut by 6 bases and J by 3 bases, with 2 bases left in between. The CDR3 extends over 11 amino acids. The germline CDR1 and CDR2 sequences are MDHEN and SYDVKM. CDR3 amino acids: CASSYTGELFF. CDR3 bases: TGTGCCAGCAGCTACACCGGGGAGCTGTTTTTT.

V is TRBV7-8 and J is TRBJ1-1, with 11 bases aligning to TRBD1. Germline V CDR1 and CDR2: SGHVS, FQNEAQ. CDR3 length equals 18 residues. The trim removed 4 bases at V and 9 bases at J, leaving 19 bases unmatched. This CDR3 is CASSYQGGTGGILSKAFF. The DNA for the CDR3 is TGTGCCAGCAGCTACCAAGGGGGGACAGGGGGTATTTTGTCAAAAGCTTTCTTT.

This clone has only one observation. The chain links TRBV7-9 to TRBJ1-6, with 7 bases matching TRBD1. The germline V gene encodes CDR1 SEHNR and CDR2 FQNEAQ (reference sequence). This CDR3 has 14 amino acids. V was pared by 11 bases and J by 5 bases, with 9 bases of the junction left unmatched. CDR3 nucleotide sequence: TGTGCCGGGACAGACCTATCGAATAATTCACCCCTCCACTTT. Translating gives CAGTDLSNNSPLHF.

This chain connects TRBV29-1 to TRBJ1-2; D remains ambiguous. The CDR3 is 11 amino acids. Germline-derived CDR1 and CDR2 are SQVTM and ANQGSEA. V was pared by 4 bases and J by 3 bases, with 6 bases between. The CDR3 protein is CSVGADYGYTF. As DNA, the CDR3 is TGCAGCGTTGGGGCAGACTATGGCTACACCTTC.

The gene calls are TRBV7-9 and TRBJ1-4, with D unresolved. Germline CDR1 reads SEHNR; CDR2 reads FQNEAQ (reference sequence). V was trimmed by 5 bases and J by 0 bases, leaving 10 bases between them. The CDR3 contains 15 residues. The CDR3 region is CASSSLRPTNEKLFF. DNA for the CDR3: TGTGCCAGCAGCAGCCTTCGTCCAACTAATGAAAAACTGTTTTTT.

This sequence joins TRBV7-7 and TRBJ2-5, with D perhaps matching TRBD2 (6 bases). The germline V gene encodes CDR1 SSHAT and CDR2 FNYEAQ (reference sequence). This CDR3 is 15 amino acids long. CDR3 nucleotide sequence: TGTGCTAGCGCTAGCGCCCACAATTGGGGAGAGACCCAGTACTTC. This encodes CASASAHNWGETQYF.

V usage is TRBV6-6 and J usage is TRBJ2-6; 7 bases are a match to TRBD1. This CDR3 contains 14 residues. Per the germline V gene, CDR1 is MNHNY and CDR2 is SVGAGI (reference sequence). The V gene end was trimmed by 11 bases and the J gene end by 7 bases; junction bases not matched to a gene: 11. CDR3 amino acids: CAGARQGGANVLTF. Here the CDR3 DNA reads TGTGCCGGCGCACGACAGGGTGGCGCCAACGTCCTGACTTTC.

This clone occurred a few times. The V gene is TRBV6-5, the J gene TRBJ2-6; D is unclear. V was shortened by 7 bases and J by 0 bases, with 4 bases between the two germline ends. Germline lookup yields CDR1 MNHEY and CDR2 SVGAGI. The CDR3 totals 13 residues. The CDR3 DNA reads TGTGCCAGCACCCTCTCTGGGGCCAACGTCCTGACTTTC. Translation: CASTLSGANVLTF.

The chain employs TRBV7-9 and TRBJ2-7; 8 nucleotides align to TRBD2. Trimming took 5 bases from V and 4 from J; bases not matched to a gene: 10. The CDR3 covers 15 residues. The germline V gene encodes CDR1 SEHNR and CDR2 FQNEAQ (reference sequence). CDR3 amino acids: CASSTSGTSLYEQYF. CDR3 coding DNA: TGTGCCAGCAGCACCTCCGGGACTAGTTTATACGAGCAGTACTTC. The whole variable domain, filled in from reference TRBV7-9 and TRBJ2-7, reads DTGVSQNPRHKITKRGQNVTFRCDPISEHNRLYWYRQTLGQGPEFLTYFQNEAQLEKSRLLSDRFSAERPKGSFSTLEIQRTEQGDSAMYLCASSTSGTSLYEQYFGPGTRLTVT.

The chain joins TRBV28 to TRBJ1-1, with D possibly matching TRBD1 (5 bases). Trimming stripped 2 bases from V and 11 bases from J, with 12 bases between. The germline CDR1 and CDR2 sequences are MDHEN and SYDVKM. The CDR3 spans 12 residues. The CDR3 is CASSLKGRRAFF. CDR3 sequence (DNA): TGTGCCAGCAGTTTAAAGGGGAGGAGGGCTTTCTTT.

CDR3 sequence: CASSLDGQFSGNTIYF. In DNA form, the CDR3 reads TGTGCCAGCAGCTTGGACGGACAGTTCTCTGGAAACACCATATATTTT. This chain uses TRBV7-2 with TRBJ1-3, with a weak D call TRBD1 (6 bases). Germline V gives CDR1 SGHTA, CDR2 FQGNSA. The germline V and J ends were trimmed by 3 bases and 0 bases, with 12 bases remaining between them. This CDR3 comprises 16 residues.

J is TRBJ2-1 and V is TRBV24-1, with 10 bases lining up with TRBD2. Germline V gene data show CDR1 as KGHDR and CDR2 as SFDVKD. V was clipped by 3 bases and J by 2 bases; unmatched bases: 12. CDR3 size: 19 residues. CDR3 loop: CATSDPRRTSGLPYNEQFF. CDR3 bases: TGTGCCACCAGTGATCCCCGACGGACTAGCGGCCTACCCTACAATGAGCAGTTCTTC.